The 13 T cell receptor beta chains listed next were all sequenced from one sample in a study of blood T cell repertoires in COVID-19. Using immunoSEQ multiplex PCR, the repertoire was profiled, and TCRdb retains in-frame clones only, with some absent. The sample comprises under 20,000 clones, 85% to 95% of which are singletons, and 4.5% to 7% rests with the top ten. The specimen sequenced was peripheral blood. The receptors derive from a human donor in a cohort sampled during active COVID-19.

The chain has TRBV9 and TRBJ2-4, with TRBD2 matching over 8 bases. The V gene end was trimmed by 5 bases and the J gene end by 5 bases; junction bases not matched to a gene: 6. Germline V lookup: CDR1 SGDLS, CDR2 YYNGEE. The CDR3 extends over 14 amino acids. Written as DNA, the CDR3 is TGTGCCAGCAGTCGACTAGCGAGAGAAAACATTCAGTACTTC. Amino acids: CASSRLARENIQYF.

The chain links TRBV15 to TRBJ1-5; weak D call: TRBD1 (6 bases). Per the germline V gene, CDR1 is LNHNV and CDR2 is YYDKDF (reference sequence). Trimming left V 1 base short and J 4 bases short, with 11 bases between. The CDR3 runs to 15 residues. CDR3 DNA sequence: TGTGCCACCAGCAGAGTGCGGGGGGCAAATCAGCCCCAGCATTTT. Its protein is CATSRVRGANQPQHF.

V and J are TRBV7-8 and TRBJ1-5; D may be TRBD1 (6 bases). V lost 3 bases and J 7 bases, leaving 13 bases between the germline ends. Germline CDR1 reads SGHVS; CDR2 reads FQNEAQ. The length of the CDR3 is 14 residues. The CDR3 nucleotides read TGTGCCAGCAGCTTTAGGGGAGGGGGGCAGCCCCAGCATTTT. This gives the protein CASSFRGGGQPQHF.

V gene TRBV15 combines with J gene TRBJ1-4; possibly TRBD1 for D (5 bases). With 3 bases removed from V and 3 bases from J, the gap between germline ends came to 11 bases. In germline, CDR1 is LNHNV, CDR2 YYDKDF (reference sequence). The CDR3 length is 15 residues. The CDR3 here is CATSSRQNSNEKLFF. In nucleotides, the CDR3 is TGTGCCACCAGCAGTAGACAGAACTCTAATGAAAAACTGTTTTTT.

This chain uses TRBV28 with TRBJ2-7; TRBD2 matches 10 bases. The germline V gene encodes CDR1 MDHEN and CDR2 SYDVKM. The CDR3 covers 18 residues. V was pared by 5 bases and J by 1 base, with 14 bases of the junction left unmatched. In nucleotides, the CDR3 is TGTGCCAGCAGTCCCCTCGGGAAGGCTAGCGGGAGATCCTACGAGCAGTACTTC. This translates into CASSPLGKASGRSYEQYF.

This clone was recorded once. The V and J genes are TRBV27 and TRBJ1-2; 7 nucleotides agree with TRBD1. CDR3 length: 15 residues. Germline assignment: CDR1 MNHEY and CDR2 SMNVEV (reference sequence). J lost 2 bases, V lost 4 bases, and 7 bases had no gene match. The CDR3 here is CASSSSRGLNYGYTF. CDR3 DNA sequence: TGTGCCAGCAGTTCTTCCAGGGGGTTGAACTATGGCTACACCTTC.

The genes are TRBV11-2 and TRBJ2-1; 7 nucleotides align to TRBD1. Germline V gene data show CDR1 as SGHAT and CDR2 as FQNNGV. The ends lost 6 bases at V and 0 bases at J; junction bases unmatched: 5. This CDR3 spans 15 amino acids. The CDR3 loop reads CASRGGEGSYNEQFF. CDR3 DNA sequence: TGTGCCAGCAGAGGGGGCGAAGGCTCCTACAATGAGCAGTTCTTC. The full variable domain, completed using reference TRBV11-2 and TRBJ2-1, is EAGVAQSPRYKIIEKRQSVAFWCNPISGHATLYWYQQILGQGPKLLIQFQNNGVVDDSQLPKDRFSAERLKGVDSTLKIQPAKLEDSAVYLCASRGGEGSYNEQFFGPGTRLTVL.

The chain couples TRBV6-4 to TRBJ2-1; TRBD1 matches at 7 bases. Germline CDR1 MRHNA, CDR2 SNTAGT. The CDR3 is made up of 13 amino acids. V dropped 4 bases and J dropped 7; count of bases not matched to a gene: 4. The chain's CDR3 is CASSGDSLNEQFF. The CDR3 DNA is TGTGCCAGCAGTGGGGACAGTCTAAATGAGCAGTTCTTC.

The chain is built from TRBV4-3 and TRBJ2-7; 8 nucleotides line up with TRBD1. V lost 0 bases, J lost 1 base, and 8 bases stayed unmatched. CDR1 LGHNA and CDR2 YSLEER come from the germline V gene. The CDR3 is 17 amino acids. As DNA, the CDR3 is TGCGCCAGCAGCCAAGATCGCGCGGACAGGGAGTCCTACGAGCAGTACTTC. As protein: CASSQDRADRESYEQYF.

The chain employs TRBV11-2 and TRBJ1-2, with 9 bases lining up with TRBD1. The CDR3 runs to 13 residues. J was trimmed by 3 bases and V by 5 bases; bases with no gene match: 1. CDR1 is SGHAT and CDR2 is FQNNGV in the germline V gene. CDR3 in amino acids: CASSRTGDYGYTF. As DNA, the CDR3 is TGTGCCAGCAGCCGGACAGGGGACTATGGCTACACCTTC.

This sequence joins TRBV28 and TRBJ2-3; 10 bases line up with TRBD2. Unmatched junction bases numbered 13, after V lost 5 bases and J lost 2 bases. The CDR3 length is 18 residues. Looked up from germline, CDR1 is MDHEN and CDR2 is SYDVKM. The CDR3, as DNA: TGTGCCAGCAGTCGCGAGCCACGGACTAGCGGATACACAGATACGCAGTATTTT. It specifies CASSREPRTSGYTDTQYF.

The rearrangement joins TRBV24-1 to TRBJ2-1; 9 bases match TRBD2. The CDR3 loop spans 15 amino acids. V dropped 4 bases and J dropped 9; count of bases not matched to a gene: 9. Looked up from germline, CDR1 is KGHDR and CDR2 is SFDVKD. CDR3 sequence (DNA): TGTGCCACCAGTGAAGGGACTAGCTCCTTCAGTGAGCAGTTCTTC. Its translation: CATSEGTSSFSEQFF.

CDR3 bases: TGTGCCAGCAGCCCCTCTAGTCAGACCAACCGAAATACGCAGTATTTT. Its translation: CASSPSSQTNRNTQYF. The chain carries TRBV4-2 and TRBJ2-3; D is undetermined. The CDR3 runs to 16 residues. Per the germline V gene, CDR1 is LGHNA and CDR2 is YNFKEQ. Trimming pared 4 bases from V and 7 bases from J, leaving 21 bases between.